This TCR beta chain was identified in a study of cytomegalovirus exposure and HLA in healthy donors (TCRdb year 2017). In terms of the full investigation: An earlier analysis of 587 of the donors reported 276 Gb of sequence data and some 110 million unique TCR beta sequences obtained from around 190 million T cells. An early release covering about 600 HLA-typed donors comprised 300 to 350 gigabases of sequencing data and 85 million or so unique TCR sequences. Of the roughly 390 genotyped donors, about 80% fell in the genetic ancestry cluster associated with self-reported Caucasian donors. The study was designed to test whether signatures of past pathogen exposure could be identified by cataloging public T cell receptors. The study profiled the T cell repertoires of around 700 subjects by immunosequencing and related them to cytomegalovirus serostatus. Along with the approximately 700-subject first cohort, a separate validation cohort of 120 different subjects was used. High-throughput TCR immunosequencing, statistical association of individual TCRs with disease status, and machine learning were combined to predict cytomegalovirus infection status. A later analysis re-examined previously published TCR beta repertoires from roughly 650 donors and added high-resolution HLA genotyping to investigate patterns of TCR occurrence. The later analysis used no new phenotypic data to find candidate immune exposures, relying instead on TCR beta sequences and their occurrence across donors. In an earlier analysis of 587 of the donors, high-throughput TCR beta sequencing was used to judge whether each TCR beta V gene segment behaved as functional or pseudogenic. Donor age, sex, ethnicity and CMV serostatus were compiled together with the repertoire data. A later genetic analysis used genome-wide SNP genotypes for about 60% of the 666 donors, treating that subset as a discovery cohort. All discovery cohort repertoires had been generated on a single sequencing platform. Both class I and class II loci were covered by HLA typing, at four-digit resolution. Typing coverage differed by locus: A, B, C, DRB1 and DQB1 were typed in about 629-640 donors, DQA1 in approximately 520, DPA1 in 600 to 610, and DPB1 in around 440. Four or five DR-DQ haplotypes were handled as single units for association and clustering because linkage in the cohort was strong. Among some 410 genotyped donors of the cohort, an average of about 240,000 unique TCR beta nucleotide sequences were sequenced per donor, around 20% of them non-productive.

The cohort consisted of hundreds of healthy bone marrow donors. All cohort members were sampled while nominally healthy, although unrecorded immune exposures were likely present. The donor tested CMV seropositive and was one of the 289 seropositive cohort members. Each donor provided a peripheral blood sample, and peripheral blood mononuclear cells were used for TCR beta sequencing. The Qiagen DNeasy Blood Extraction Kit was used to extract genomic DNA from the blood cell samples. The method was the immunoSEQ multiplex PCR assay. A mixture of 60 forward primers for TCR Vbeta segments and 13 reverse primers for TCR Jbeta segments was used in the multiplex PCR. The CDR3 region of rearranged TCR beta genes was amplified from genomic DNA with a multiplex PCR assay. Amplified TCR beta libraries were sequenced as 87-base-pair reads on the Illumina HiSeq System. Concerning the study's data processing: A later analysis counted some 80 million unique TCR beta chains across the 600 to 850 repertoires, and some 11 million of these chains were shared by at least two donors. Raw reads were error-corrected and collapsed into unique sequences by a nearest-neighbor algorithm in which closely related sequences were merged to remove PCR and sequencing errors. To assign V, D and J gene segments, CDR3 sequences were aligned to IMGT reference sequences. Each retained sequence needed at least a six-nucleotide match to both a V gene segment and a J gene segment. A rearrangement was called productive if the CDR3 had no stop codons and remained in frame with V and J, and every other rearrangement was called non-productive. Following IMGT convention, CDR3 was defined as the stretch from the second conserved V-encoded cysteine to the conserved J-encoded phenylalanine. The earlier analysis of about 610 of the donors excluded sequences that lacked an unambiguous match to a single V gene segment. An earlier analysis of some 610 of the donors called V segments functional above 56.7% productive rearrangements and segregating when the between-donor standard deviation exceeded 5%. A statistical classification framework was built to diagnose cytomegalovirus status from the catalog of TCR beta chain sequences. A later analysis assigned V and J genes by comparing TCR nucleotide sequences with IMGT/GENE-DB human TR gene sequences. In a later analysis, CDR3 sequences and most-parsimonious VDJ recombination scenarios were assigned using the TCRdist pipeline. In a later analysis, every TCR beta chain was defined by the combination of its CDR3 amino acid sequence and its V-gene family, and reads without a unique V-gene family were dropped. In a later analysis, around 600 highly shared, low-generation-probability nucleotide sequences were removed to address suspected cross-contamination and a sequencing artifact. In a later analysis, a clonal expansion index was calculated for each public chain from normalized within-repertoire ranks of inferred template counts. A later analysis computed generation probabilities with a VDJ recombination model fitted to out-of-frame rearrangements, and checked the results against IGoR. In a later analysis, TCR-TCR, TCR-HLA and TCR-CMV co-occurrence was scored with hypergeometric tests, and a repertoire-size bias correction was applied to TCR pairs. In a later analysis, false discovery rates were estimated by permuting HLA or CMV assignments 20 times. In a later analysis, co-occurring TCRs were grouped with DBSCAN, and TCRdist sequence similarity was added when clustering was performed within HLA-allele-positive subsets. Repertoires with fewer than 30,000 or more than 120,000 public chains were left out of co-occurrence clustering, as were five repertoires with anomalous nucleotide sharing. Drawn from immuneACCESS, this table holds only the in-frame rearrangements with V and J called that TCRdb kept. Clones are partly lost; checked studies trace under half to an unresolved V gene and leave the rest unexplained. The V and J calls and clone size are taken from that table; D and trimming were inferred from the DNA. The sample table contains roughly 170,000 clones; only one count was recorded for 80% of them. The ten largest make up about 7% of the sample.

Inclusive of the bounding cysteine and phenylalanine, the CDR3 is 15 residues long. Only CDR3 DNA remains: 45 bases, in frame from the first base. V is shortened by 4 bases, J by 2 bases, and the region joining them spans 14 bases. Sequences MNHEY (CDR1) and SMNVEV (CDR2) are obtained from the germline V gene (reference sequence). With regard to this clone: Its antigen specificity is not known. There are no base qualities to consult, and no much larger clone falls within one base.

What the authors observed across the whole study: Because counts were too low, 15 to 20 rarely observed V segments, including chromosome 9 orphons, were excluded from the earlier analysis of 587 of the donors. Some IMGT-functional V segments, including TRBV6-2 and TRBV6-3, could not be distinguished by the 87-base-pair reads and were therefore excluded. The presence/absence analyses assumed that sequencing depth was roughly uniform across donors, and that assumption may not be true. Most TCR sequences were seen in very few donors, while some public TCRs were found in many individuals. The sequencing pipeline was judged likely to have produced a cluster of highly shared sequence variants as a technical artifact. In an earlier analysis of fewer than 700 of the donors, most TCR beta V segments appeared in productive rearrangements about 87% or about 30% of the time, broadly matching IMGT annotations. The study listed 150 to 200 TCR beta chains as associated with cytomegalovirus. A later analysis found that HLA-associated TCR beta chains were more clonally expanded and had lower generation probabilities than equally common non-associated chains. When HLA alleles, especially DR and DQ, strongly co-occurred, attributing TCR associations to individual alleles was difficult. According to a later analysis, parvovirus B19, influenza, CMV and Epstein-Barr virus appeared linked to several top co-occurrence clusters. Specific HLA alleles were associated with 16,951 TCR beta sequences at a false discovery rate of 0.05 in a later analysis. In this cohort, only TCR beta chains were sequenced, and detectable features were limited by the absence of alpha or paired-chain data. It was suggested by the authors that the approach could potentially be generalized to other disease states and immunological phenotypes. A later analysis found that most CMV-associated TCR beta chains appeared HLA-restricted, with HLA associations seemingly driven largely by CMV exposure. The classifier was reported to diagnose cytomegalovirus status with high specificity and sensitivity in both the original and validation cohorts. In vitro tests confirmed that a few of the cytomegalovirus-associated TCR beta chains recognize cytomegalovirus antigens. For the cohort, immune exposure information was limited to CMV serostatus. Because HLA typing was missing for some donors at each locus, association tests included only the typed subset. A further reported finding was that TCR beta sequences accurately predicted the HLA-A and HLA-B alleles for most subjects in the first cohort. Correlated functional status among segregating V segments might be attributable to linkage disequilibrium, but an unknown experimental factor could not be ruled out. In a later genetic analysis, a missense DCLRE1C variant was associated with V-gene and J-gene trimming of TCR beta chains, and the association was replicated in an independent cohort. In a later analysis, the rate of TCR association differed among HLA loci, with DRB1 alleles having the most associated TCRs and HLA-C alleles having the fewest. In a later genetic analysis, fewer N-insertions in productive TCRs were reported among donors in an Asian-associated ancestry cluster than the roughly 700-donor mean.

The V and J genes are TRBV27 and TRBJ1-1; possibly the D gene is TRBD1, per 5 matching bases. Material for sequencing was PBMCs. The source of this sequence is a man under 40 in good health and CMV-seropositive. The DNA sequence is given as TGTGCCAGCAGTTCTTACGGGGGGACCAACACTGAAGCTTTCTTT. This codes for CASSSYGGTNTEAFF.